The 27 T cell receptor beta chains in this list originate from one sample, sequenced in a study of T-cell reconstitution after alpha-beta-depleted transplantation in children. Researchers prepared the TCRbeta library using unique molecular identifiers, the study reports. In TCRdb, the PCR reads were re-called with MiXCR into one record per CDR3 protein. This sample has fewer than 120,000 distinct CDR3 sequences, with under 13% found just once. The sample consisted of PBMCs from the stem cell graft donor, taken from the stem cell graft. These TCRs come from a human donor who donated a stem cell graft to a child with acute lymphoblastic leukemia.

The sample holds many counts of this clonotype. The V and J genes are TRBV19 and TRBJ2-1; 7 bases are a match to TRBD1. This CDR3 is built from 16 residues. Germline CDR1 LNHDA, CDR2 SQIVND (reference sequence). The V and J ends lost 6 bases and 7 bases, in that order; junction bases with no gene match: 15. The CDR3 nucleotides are TGTGCCAGTAGATCCAGGGACAGAGGGGCCCATAATGAGCAGTTCTTC. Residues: CASRSRDRGAHNEQFF.

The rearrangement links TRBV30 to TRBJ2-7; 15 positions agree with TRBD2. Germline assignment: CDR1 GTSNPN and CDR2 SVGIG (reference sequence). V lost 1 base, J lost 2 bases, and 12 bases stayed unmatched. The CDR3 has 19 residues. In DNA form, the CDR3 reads TGTGCCTGGAGTGAAGTAAAAGGGGGACTAGCGGGGGGAACCTACGAGCAGTACTTC. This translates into CAWSEVKGGLAGGTYEQYF.

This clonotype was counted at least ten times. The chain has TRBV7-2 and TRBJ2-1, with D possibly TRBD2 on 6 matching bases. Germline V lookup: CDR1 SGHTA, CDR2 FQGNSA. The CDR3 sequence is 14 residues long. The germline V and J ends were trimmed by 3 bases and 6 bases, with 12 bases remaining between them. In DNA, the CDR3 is TGTGCCAGCAGCTTGGTGGCTAGCGCCAATGAGCAGTTCTTC. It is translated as CASSLVASANEQFF.

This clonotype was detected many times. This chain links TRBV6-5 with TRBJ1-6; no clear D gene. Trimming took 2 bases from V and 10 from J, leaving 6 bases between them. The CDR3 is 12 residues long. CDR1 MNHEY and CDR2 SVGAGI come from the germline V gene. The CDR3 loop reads CASSYAGSPLHF. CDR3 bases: TGTGCCAGCAGTTACGCTGGCTCACCCCTCCACTTT.

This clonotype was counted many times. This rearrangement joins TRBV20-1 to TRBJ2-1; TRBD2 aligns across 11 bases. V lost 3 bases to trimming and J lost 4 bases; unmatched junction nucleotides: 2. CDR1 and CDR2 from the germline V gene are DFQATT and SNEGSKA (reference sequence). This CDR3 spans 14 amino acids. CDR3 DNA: TGCAGTGCTAGGACTAGCGGGATATACAATGAGCAGTTCTTC. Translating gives CSARTSGIYNEQFF.

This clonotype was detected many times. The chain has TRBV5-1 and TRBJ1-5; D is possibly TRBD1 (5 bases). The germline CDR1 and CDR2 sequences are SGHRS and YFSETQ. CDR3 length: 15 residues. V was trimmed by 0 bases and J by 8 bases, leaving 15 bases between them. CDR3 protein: CASSLVGGGREPQHF. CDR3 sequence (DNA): TGCGCCAGCAGCTTGGTGGGCGGGGGAAGAGAGCCCCAGCATTTT.

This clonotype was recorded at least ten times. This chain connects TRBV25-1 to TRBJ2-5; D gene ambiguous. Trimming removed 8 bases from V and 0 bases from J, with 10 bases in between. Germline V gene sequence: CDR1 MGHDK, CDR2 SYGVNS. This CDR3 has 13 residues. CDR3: CASGVGNQETQYF. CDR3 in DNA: TGTGCCAGCGGGGTAGGGAACCAAGAGACCCAGTACTTC.

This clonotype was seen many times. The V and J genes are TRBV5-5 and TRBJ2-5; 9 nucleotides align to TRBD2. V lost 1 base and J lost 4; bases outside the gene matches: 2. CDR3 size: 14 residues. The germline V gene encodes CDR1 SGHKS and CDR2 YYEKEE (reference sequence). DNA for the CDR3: TGTGCCAGCAGCTTGATGCGGGGGGGAGAGACCCAGTACTTC. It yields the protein CASSLMRGGETQYF. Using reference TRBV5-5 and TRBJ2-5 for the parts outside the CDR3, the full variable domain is DAGVTQSPTHLIKTRGQQVTLRCSPISGHKSVSWYQQVLGQGPQFIFQYYEKEERGRGNFPDRFSARQFPNYSSELNVNALLLGDSALYLCASSLMRGGETQYFGPGTRLLVL.

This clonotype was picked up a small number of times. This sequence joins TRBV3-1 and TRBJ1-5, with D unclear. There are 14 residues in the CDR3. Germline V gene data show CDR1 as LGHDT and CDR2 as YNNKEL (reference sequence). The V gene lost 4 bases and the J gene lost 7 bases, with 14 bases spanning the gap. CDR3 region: CASSLNGRRQPQHF. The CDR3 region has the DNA TGTGCCAGCAGCCTGAACGGGAGAAGACAGCCCCAGCATTTT.

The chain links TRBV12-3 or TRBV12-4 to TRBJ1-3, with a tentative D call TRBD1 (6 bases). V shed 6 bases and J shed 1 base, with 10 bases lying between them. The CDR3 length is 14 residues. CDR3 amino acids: CASRQQGSGNTIYF. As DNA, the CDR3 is TGTGCCAGCAGGCAACAGGGTTCTGGAAACACCATATATTTT.

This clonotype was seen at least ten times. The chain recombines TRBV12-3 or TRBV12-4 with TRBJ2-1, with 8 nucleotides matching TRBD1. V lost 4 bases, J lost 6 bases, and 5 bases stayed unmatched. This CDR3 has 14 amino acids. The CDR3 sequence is CASSWDGQGNEQFF. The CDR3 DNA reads TGTGCCAGCAGTTGGGACGGACAGGGCAATGAGCAGTTCTTC.

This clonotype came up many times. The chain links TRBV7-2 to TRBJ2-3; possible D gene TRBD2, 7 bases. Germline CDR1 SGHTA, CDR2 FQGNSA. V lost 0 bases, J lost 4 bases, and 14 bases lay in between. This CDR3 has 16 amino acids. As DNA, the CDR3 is TGTGCCAGCAGCTTAGCGGGGGGGCTTGGGGCAGATACGCAGTATTTT. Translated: CASSLAGGLGADTQYF. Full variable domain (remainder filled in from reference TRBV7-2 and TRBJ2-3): GAGVSQSPSNKVTEKGKDVELRCDPISGHTALYWYRQSLGQGLEFLIYFQGNSAPDKSGLPSDRFSAERTGGSVSTLTIQRTQQEDSAVYLCASSLAGGLGADTQYFGPGTRLTVL.

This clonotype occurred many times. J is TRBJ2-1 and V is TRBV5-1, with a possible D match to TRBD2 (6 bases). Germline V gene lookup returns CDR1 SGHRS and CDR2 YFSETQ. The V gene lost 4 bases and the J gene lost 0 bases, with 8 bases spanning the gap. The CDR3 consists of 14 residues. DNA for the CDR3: TGCGCCAGCAGCCGCGGGGCCTCCTACAATGAGCAGTTCTTC. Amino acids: CASSRGASYNEQFF.

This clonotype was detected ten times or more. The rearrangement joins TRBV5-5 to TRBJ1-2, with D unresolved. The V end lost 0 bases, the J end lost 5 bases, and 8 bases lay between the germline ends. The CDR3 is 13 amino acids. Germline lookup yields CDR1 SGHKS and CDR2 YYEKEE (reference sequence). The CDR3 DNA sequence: TGTGCCAGCAGCTTGGCTGGGTTGTATGGCTACACCTTC. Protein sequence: CASSLAGLYGYTF.

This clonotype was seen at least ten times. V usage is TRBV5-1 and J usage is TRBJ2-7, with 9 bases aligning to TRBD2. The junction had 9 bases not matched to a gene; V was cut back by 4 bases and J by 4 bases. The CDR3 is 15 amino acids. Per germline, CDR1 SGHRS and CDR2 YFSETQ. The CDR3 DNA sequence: TGCGCCAGCAGCCGCGGGGGGGGACAACAGTACGAGCAGTACTTC. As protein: CASSRGGGQQYEQYF.

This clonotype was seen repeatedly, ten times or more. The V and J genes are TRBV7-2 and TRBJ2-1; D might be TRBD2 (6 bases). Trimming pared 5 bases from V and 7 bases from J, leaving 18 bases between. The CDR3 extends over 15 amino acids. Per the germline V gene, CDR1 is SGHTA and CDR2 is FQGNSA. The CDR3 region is CASSPWDRGGNEQFF. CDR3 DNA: TGTGCCAGCAGCCCCTGGGACCGAGGAGGGAATGAGCAGTTCTTC.

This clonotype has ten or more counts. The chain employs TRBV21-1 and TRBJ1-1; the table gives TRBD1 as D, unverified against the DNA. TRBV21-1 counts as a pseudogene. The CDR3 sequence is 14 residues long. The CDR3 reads CASSKKGQNTEAFF. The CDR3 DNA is TGTGCCAGCAGCAAAAAGGGACAGAACACTGAAGCTTTCTTT.

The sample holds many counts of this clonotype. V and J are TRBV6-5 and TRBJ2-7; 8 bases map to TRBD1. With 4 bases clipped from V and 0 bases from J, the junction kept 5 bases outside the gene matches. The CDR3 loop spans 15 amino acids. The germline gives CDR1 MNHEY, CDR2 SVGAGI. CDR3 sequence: CASSSRTGSSYEQYF. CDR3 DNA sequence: TGTGCCAGCAGTTCACGGACAGGGAGCTCCTACGAGCAGTACTTC.

The DNA for the CDR3 is TGTGCCAGTAGTACCGGACAGTTTGAGAACACTGAAGCTTTCTTT. As protein: CASSTGQFENTEAFF. The chain is built from TRBV19 and TRBJ1-1; possibly TRBD1 for D (6 bases). CDR3 length: 15 residues. Germline CDR1 reads LNHDA; CDR2 reads SQIVND (reference sequence). V shed 4 bases and J shed 1 base, with 13 bases lying between them.

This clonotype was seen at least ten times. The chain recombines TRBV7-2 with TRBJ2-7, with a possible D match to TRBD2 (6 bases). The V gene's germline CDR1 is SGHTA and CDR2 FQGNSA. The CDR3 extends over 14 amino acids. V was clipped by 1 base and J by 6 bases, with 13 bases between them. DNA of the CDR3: TGTGCCAGCAGCTTAGGACTAGAGACGGCCGAGCAGTACTTC. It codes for CASSLGLETAEQYF.

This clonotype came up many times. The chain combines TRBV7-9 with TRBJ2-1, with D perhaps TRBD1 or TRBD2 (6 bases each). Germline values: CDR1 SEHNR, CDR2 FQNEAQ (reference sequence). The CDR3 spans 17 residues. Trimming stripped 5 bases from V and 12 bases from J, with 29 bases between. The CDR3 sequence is CASSTRGGGYLMSGQFF. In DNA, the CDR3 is TGTGCCAGCAGCACCCGTGGAGGGGGATATTTAATGAGTGGGCAGTTCTTC.

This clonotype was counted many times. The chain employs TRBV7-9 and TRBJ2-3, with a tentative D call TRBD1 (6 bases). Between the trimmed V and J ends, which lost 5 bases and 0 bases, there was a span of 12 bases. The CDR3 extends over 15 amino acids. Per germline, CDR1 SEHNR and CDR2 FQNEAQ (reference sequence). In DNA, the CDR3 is TGTGCCAGCAGCATATCAACAGGGAGCACAGATACGCAGTATTTT. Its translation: CASSISTGSTDTQYF.

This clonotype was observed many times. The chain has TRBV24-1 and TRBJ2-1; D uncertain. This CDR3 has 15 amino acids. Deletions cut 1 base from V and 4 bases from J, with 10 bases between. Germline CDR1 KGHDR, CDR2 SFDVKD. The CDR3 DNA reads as TGTGCCACCAGTGATTTAAACAGCCAATACAATGAGCAGTTCTTC. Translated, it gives CATSDLNSQYNEQFF.

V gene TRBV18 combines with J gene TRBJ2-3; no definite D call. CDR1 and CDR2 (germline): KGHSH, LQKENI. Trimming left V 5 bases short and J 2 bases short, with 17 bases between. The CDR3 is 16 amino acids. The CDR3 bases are TGTGCCAGCTCAACCGGATCTTATCTGACCACAGATACGCAGTATTTT. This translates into CASSTGSYLTTDTQYF.

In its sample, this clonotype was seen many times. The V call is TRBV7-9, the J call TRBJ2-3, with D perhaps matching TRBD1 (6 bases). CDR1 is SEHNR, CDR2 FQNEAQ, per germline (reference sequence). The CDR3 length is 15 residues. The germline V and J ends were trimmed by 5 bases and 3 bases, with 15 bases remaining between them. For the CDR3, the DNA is TGTGCCAGCAGCCCACGGGACACCGAAACAGATACGCAGTATTTT. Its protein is CASSPRDTETDTQYF.

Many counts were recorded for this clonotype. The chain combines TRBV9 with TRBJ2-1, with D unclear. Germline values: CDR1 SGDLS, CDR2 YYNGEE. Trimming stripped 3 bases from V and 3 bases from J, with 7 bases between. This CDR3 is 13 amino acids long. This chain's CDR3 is CASSAGNYNEQFF. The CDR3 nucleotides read TGTGCCAGCAGCGCCGGAAACTACAATGAGCAGTTCTTC. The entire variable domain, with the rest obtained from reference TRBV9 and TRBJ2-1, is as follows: DSGVTQTPKHLITATGQRVTLRCSPRSGDLSVYWYQQSLDQGLQFLIQYYNGEERAKGNILERFSAQQFPDLHSELNLSSLELGDSALYFCASSAGNYNEQFFGPGTRLTVL.

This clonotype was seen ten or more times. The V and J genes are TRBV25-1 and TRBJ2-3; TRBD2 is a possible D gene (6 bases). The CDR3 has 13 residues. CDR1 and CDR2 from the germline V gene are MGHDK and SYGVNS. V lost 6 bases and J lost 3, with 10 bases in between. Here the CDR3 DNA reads TGTGCCAGCAGGGTGGGGGGTACAGATACGCAGTATTTT. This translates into CASRVGGTDTQYF.